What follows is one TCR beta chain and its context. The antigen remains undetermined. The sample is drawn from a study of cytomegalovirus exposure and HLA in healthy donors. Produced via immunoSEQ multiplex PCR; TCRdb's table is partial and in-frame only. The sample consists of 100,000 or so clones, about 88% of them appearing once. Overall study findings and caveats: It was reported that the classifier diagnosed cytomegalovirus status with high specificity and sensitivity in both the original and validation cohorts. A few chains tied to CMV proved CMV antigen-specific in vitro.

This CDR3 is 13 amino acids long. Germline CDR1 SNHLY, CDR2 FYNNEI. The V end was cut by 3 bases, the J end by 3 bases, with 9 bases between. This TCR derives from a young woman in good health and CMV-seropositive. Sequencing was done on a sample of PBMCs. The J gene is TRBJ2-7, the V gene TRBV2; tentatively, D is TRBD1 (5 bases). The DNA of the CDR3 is TGTGCCAGCAGTGATGCAGACAGCTACGAGCAGTACTTC. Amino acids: CASSDADSYEQYF.